This passage covers 26 T cell receptor beta chains from one sample sequenced in a study of metastatic and nonmetastatic thyroid tumors. TCRdb re-analyzed the PCR reads using MiXCR. Among some 5,700 clones listed, around 31% were seen once. Patients had received no treatment of any kind before thyroid surgery. Input material: adjacent normal tissue. Receptors originate from a male donor with papillary thyroid cancer or a benign thyroid nodule (not recorded which). Some clones in this sample may be carry-over from other donors' samples.

This clone appeared a few times. The V gene is TRBV20-1, the J gene TRBJ2-7; D gene unclear. V was trimmed by 2 bases and J by 0 bases, leaving 11 bases between them. Germline V lookup: CDR1 DFQATT, CDR2 SNEGSKA (reference sequence). There are 14 residues in the CDR3. In DNA, the CDR3 is TGCAGTGCTAGAATCTCAGGATTCTCCTACGAGCAGTACTTC. This sequence encodes CSARISGFSYEQYF.

DNA for the CDR3: TGCAGTGCTAGAGTTAGGGACGGGAGGGGATACAATGAGCAGTTCTTC. Translating it yields CSARVRDGRGYNEQFF. This chain uses TRBV20-1 with TRBJ2-1, with 8 bases fitting TRBD2. Germline V CDR1 and CDR2: DFQATT, SNEGSKA (reference sequence). With V trimmed by 1 base and J by 4 bases, 9 bases remained unmatched. This CDR3 has 16 residues.

The chain links TRBV20-1 to TRBJ2-1; 15 bases line up with TRBD2. Germline V gene sequence: CDR1 DFQATT, CDR2 SNEGSKA (reference sequence). There are 16 residues in the CDR3. V trimming: 6 bases; J trimming: 3 bases; junction bases outside the gene matches: 6. The CDR3: CSAVPGLAGGYNEQFF. In DNA, the CDR3 is TGCAGTGCCGTCCCGGGACTAGCGGGGGGCTACAATGAGCAGTTCTTC.

This clone occurred many times. This rearrangement joins TRBV6-1 to TRBJ2-3; the match to TRBD2 covers 13 bases. CDR1 MNHNS and CDR2 SASEGT come from the germline V gene. The CDR3 loop spans 17 amino acids. V lost 1 base and J lost 6; bases outside the gene matches: 7. The CDR3 here is CASSEGWTSGSGDTQYF. The CDR3 coding sequence is TGTGCCAGCAGTGAAGGATGGACTAGCGGGAGTGGGGATACGCAGTATTTT.

This rearrangement joins TRBV18 to TRBJ1-5; no clear D gene. Germline V gives CDR1 KGHSH, CDR2 LQKENI. This CDR3 region has 16 residues. V lost 6 bases to trimming and J lost 6 bases, with 21 bases between them. CDR3 in amino acids: CASSWADPGEGQPQHF. CDR3 nucleotide sequence: TGTGCCAGCTCGTGGGCGGATCCCGGGGAGGGTCAGCCCCAGCATTTT.

This clone has just a few counts. The chain couples TRBV27 to TRBJ2-2, with TRBD1 as a possible D gene (6 bases). This CDR3 spans 18 amino acids. Germline loops: CDR1 MNHEY, CDR2 SMNVEV (reference sequence). Trimming cost V 5 bases and J 2 bases, with 21 bases left between them. The CDR3, as DNA: TGTGCCAGCAGTCTTTGGGGCGGATTGGGGGCAAACACCGGGGAGCTGTTTTTT. Its protein product is CASSLWGGLGANTGELFF.

This clone came up many times. The chain joins TRBV6-2 or TRBV6-3 to TRBJ2-1; 12 bases match TRBD2. Looked up from germline, CDR1 is MNHEY and CDR2 is SVGEGT. The V gene end was trimmed by 6 bases and the J gene end by 3 bases; junction bases not matched to a gene: 6. The CDR3 is made up of 16 amino acids. The CDR3 DNA is TGTGCCAGCAGCCTTTTACTAGCGGGAGGCTACAATGAGCAGTTCTTC. Translated: CASSLLLAGGYNEQFF.

The chain uses TRBV6-1 and TRBJ1-3; maybe TRBD1 (5 bases). This CDR3 is 15 amino acids long. Per the germline V gene, CDR1 is MNHNS and CDR2 is SASEGT. V lost 3 bases, J lost 0 bases, and 9 bases lay in between. The CDR3 nucleotides are TGTGCCAGCAGTGACGGGGGATTCTCTGGAAACACCATATATTTT. This encodes CASSDGGFSGNTIYF.

This clone was counted between two and nine times. V and J are TRBV20-1 and TRBJ1-2, with TRBD1 matching over 10 bases. V shed 6 bases and J 8 bases; nucleotides not matched to a gene: 3. This CDR3 comprises 11 residues. CDR1 is DFQATT, CDR2 SNEGSKA, per germline (reference sequence). This CDR3 is CSADRGLGYTF. In nucleotides, the CDR3 is TGCAGTGCCGACAGGGGGCTGGGCTACACCTTC.

As to this clone: The CDR3 does not end in the conserved phenylalanine or tryptophan, so this is likely a read error. This chain connects TRBV20-1 to TRBJ1-1; possibly TRBD1 for D (6 bases). This CDR3 contains 15 residues. Germline-derived CDR1 and CDR2 are DFQATT and SNEGSKA (reference sequence). V lost 0 bases, J lost 0 bases, and 11 bases lay in between. In DNA, the CDR3 is TGCAGTGCTAGAGACGGGACAAGCCTGAACACTGAAGCTTTCCTT. It yields the protein CSARDGTSLNTEAFL.

The V call is TRBV7-8, the J call TRBJ2-7; a possible D gene is TRBD2 (7 bases). CDR1 is SGHVS, CDR2 FQNEAQ, per germline. Trimming pared 4 bases from V and 2 bases from J, leaving 15 bases between. The CDR3 runs 15 residues. CDR3 region: CASSSPAGTTYEQYF. The CDR3 nucleotides read TGTGCCAGCAGCTCGCCAGCGGGGACAACCTACGAGCAGTACTTC.

This clone was recorded a few times. This chain links TRBV6-2 or TRBV6-3 with TRBJ1-6, with D possibly being TRBD1 (5 bases). The CDR3 is 14 residues long. The V end was cut by 2 bases, the J end by 14 bases, with 16 bases between. Germline values: CDR1 MNHEY, CDR2 SVGEGT. The CDR3 coding sequence is TGTGCCAGCAGTTACGCGGACATTCTAGGTACCCTCCACTTT. This codes for CASSYADILGTLHF.

The chain couples TRBV15 to TRBJ1-5; perhaps TRBD1 as D (5 bases). V was trimmed by 3 bases and J by 9 bases, leaving 12 bases between them. Per the germline V gene, CDR1 is LNHNV and CDR2 is YYDKDF (reference sequence). The CDR3 length is 13 residues. This CDR3 reads CATSSDGGWPQHF. In nucleotides, the CDR3 is TGTGCCACCAGCAGTGATGGGGGATGGCCCCAGCATTTT. The variable domain in full, with the rest retrieved from reference TRBV15 and TRBJ1-5, is DAMVIQNPRYQVTQFGKPVTLSCSQTLNHNVMYWYQQKSSQAPKLLFHYYDKDFNNEADTPDNFQSRRPNTSFCFLDIRSPGLGDTAMYLCATSSDGGWPQHFGDGTRLSIL.

The V call is TRBV20-1, the J call TRBJ2-7, with TRBD1 matching over 11 bases. Germline-derived CDR1 and CDR2 are DFQATT and SNEGSKA (reference sequence). V gave up 6 bases and J gave up 5 bases; unmatched junction bases: 6. CDR3 length: 13 residues. For the CDR3, the DNA is TGCAGTGCACCGGACAGGGGGCGCAACGAGCAGTACTTC. Its translation is CSAPDRGRNEQYF.

This clone was counted a few times. CDR3 region: CASSYSRTGSTEAFF. CDR3 in DNA: TGTGCCAGCAGTTACTCGCGGACAGGGAGTACTGAAGCTTTCTTT. This sequence joins TRBV6-6 and TRBJ1-1; TRBD1 matches 8 bases. Germline CDR1 reads MNHNY; CDR2 reads SVGAGI (reference sequence). Trimming took 0 bases from V and 5 from J; bases not matched to a gene: 5. The CDR3 sequence is 15 residues long.

This clone was detected only a few times. The chain has TRBV15 and TRBJ2-2; possibly TRBD1 for D (6 bases). Trimming left V 9 bases short and J 5 bases short, with 13 bases between. In germline, CDR1 is LNHNV, CDR2 YYDKDF (reference sequence). The CDR3 runs 13 residues. The CDR3 nucleotides are TGTGCCACGAGAATTAGGGGGACCGGGGAGCTGTTTTTT. This encodes CATRIRGTGELFF.

This clone was observed a handful of times. The V call is TRBV6-1, the J call TRBJ2-7; D may correspond to TRBD1 or TRBD2 (6 bases each). The V end lost 0 bases, the J end lost 3 bases, and 12 bases lay between the germline ends. CDR1 MNHNS and CDR2 SASEGT come from the germline V gene. This CDR3 spans 15 amino acids. In DNA, the CDR3 is TGTGCCAGCAGTGAAGCAATCGAGGGGGGCTACGAGCAGTACTTC. The encoded protein is CASSEAIEGGYEQYF.

Many counts were recorded for this clone. One junction end disagrees with the germline gene, perhaps due to a read error. The chain couples TRBV11-2 to TRBJ2-1, with 7 bases fitting TRBD1. This CDR3 has 15 residues. CDR1 SGHAT and CDR2 FQNNGV come from the germline V gene. The CDR3 DNA follows: TGTGCCAGCAGCCAACAGGGGCAGGCCTACAATGGGCAGTTCTTC. Translated: CASSQQGQAYNGQFF.

V and J are TRBV19 and TRBJ1-5, with 11 bases fitting TRBD1. Germline loops: CDR1 LNHDA, CDR2 SQIVND (reference sequence). Trimming cost V 7 bases and J 6 bases; bases outside gene matches: 11. The CDR3 runs 16 residues. In nucleotides, the CDR3 is TGTGCCAGTAAGTGTCTGGGACAGGGGGGAATTCAGCCCCAGCATTTT. Residues: CASKCLGQGGIQPQHF.

J is TRBJ2-7 and V is TRBV12-3 or TRBV12-4; 7 bases fit TRBD1. The CDR3 has 14 amino acids. The J segment lost 2 bases and the V segment lost 3 bases, leaving 4 bases of the junction unmatched. In nucleotides, the CDR3 is TGTGCCAGCAGTTTCCGGACAGGAACCTACGAGCAGTACTTC. As protein: CASSFRTGTYEQYF.

In this sample, this clone turned up a few times. V usage is TRBV12-3 or TRBV12-4 and J usage is TRBJ1-6, with a possible D match to TRBD1 (6 bases). Between the trimmed V and J ends, which lost 6 bases and 10 bases, there was a span of 13 bases. The length of the CDR3 is 13 residues. For the CDR3, the DNA is TGTGCCAGCAGGTTACAGGGATACTCACCCCTCCACTTT. Translation: CASRLQGYSPLHF.

The rearrangement uses TRBV9 and TRBJ1-2, with D possibly matching TRBD1 (6 bases). Germline CDR1 and CDR2: SGDLS and YYNGEE. The CDR3 is 16 residues long. V gave up 0 bases and J gave up 7 bases, with 19 bases separating them. CDR3 nucleotides: TGTGCCAGCAGCGTAGACGGGAGAGGGGGGCCCCCTGGCTACACCTTC. Translated: CASSVDGRGGPPGYTF.

This rearrangement joins TRBV2 to TRBJ2-3; TRBD2 matches 13 bases. The V and J ends lost 6 bases and 1 base, in that order; junction bases with no gene match: 10. The CDR3 is made up of 18 amino acids. Germline CDR1 and CDR2: SNHLY and FYNNEI. DNA of the CDR3: TGTGCCAGCAGCGATCCTGGACTAGCGGGAGTCGGCACAGATACGCAGTATTTT. Its translation: CASSDPGLAGVGTDTQYF.

This clone was counted only a few times. This chain uses TRBV6-5 with TRBJ1-1, with D perhaps matching TRBD1 (5 bases). This CDR3 has 14 amino acids. V dropped 0 bases and J dropped 5 bases, with 10 bases sitting between them. Looked up from germline, CDR1 is MNHEY and CDR2 is SVGAGI. Here the CDR3 reads CASSYSTGGTEAFF. In DNA, the CDR3 is TGTGCCAGCAGTTACTCGACTGGGGGGACTGAAGCTTTCTTT.

Only a few counts were recorded for this clone. This chain connects TRBV6-1 to TRBJ1-5; TRBD1 matches 7 bases. The CDR3 runs to 17 residues. Germline assignment: CDR1 MNHNS and CDR2 SASEGT. V shed 2 bases and J 3 bases; nucleotides not matched to a gene: 10. DNA for the CDR3: TGTGCCAGCAGTGAATCAGGGGACAGAGTTTACAATCAGCCCCAGCATTTT. Encoded protein: CASSESGDRVYNQPQHF.

This sequence joins TRBV6-1 and TRBJ2-2; D call uncertain. This CDR3 contains 17 residues. Between the trimmed V and J ends, which lost 7 bases and 5 bases, there was a span of 23 bases. CDR1 MNHNS and CDR2 SASEGT come from the germline V gene. CDR3 residues: CASITDRIGLRTGELFF. The CDR3 DNA sequence: TGTGCCAGCATCACTGATCGGATCGGCCTAAGGACCGGGGAGCTGTTTTTT.